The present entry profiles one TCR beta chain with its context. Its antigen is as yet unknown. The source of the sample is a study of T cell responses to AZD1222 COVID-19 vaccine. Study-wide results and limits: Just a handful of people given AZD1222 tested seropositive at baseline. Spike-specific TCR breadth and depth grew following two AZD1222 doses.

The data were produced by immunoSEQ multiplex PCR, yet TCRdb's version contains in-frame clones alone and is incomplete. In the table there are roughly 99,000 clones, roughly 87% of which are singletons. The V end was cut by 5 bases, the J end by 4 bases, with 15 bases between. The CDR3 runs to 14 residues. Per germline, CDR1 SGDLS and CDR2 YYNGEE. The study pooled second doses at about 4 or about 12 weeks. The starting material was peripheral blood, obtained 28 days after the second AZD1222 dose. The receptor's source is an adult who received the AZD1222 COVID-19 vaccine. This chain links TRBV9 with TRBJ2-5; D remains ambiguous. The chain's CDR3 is CASSTAPTGETQYF. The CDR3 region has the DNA TGTGCCAGCAGTACGGCCCCAACCGGAGAGACCCAGTACTTC.